The TCR beta chain described here comes from a study of T cell clonotyping in hematopoietic cell transplantation. Only in-frame clones appear in the TCRdb table, and some are missing; sequencing was by immunoSEQ multiplex PCR. The sample has 7,000 or so clones, 88% seen once. Samples: about 28 days before transplant, then days 30, 100 and 180 after. The CDR3 totals 15 residues. The V gene end was trimmed by 4 bases and the J gene end by 7 bases; junction bases not matched to a gene: 7. CDR1 and CDR2 from the germline V gene are SGDLS and YYNGEE. Remarks on this clone: Its cognate antigen is unknown.

Study findings and constraints: At the given depth, recipient repertoires were over 95% de novo clonotypes. Higher Inverse Simpson Index values in graft donor and pretransplant recipient predicted broader posttransplant TCR diversity. No sorting was done, leaving CD4 and CD8 contributions mixed.

The TCR originated in a male patient aged 18-29 years who had an allogeneic stem cell transplant from a related donor, so the T cells may come from the graft donor. Some clones in this sample may be carry-over from other donors' samples. Sequences were derived from PBMCs, sampled 100 days after allogeneic stem cell transplant. The V gene is TRBV9, the J gene TRBJ2-1; TRBD1 matches 11 bases. DNA of the CDR3: TGTGCCAGCAGCACACTTGGGACAGGGGGGAATGAGCAGTTCTTC. It is translated as CASSTLGTGGNEQFF. Supplemented by reference TRBV9 and TRBJ2-1, the full variable domain reads DSGVTQTPKHLITATGQRVTLRCSPRSGDLSVYWYQQSLDQGLQFLIQYYNGEERAKGNILERFSAQQFPDLHSELNLSSLELGDSALYFCASSTLGTGGNEQFFGPGTRLTVL.